These 32 T cell receptor beta chains originate from one sample sequenced in a study of blood T cell repertoires in COVID-19 (dated by TCRdb to the early 2020s). The method behind the library was the immunoSEQ multiplex PCR assay. Entries here come from immuneACCESS through TCRdb and include only in-frame sequences with V and J called. Some clones fail to appear in such tables; in the studies checked, an unresolved V gene covers under half of the shortfall, and the cause of the remainder is unknown. The sample has roughly 200,000 clones on record, roughly 84% of them singletons. More than 1.5% of the sample is held by the ten biggest clonotypes. Sequenced: peripheral blood. These receptors all stem from a human donor in a cohort sampled during active COVID-19.

The chain links TRBV27 to TRBJ2-7; D ambiguous. CDR1 and CDR2 from the germline V gene are MNHEY and SMNVEV (reference sequence). V gave up 8 bases and J gave up 2 bases, with 13 bases separating them. This CDR3 contains 13 residues. CDR3 sequence: CASCPRPTYEQYF. Here the CDR3 DNA reads TGTGCCAGCTGCCCCAGGCCTACCTACGAGCAGTACTTC.

The rearrangement links TRBV5-6 to TRBJ2-1, with D perhaps TRBD2 (5 bases). This CDR3 is built from 14 residues. The germline V gene encodes CDR1 SGHDT and CDR2 YYEEEE. The V end was cut by 1 base, the J end by 0 bases, with 5 bases between. The CDR3 reads CASSLTSSYNEQFF. DNA of the CDR3: TGTGCCAGCAGCTTGACTAGCTCCTACAATGAGCAGTTCTTC.

This clone was seen a handful of times. This chain links TRBV4-2 with TRBJ2-7; TRBD1 matches at 11 bases. Germline V lookup: CDR1 LGHNA, CDR2 YNFKEQ. The CDR3 covers 15 residues. J was trimmed by 3 bases and V by 0 bases; bases with no gene match: 1. The CDR3 sequence: CASSQDGTGGYEQYF. DNA of the CDR3: TGTGCCAGCAGCCAAGATGGGACAGGGGGCTACGAGCAGTACTTC.

The table lists this clone with a count of one. The chain carries TRBV5-1 and TRBJ2-7; 7 bases align to TRBD1. The CDR3 loop spans 15 amino acids. V lost 1 base, J lost 0 bases, and 4 bases stayed unmatched. Germline V gene data show CDR1 as SGHRS and CDR2 as YFSETQ. The CDR3 DNA reads TGCGCCAGCAGCTTGAGCTGGGACAGCTCCTACGAGCAGTACTTC. Encoded protein: CASSLSWDSSYEQYF.

The chain joins TRBV6-5 to TRBJ2-3; TRBD1 aligns across 9 bases. The length of the CDR3 is 13 residues. In germline, CDR1 is MNHEY, CDR2 SVGAGI. Trimming removed 4 bases from V and 6 bases from J; junction bases left unmatched: 2. CDR3 sequence: CASSWDRVDTQYF. The CDR3 DNA is TGTGCCAGCAGTTGGGACAGGGTGGATACGCAGTATTTT.

The rearrangement uses TRBV11-1 and TRBJ2-2, with 7 bases matching TRBD1. Trimming at V came to 4 bases and at J to 5 bases, leaving 1 base not matched to a gene. The CDR3 covers 13 residues. Germline loops: CDR1 SGHAT, CDR2 FQDESV (reference sequence). CDR3 nucleotides: TGTGCCAGCAGCTACAGGGGTACCGGGGAGCTGTTTTTT. Its translation is CASSYRGTGELFF.

The chain recombines TRBV11-2 with TRBJ1-2; 7 bases align to TRBD1. CDR3 size: 14 residues. V lost 0 bases and J lost 8; bases outside the gene matches: 6. Germline CDR1 is SGHAT and CDR2 is FQNNGV. CDR3 region: CASSLEAGGSGYTF. CDR3 coding DNA: TGTGCCAGCAGCTTAGAGGCAGGGGGTAGCGGCTACACCTTC.

The J gene is TRBJ2-7, the V gene TRBV18, with 9 bases lining up with TRBD1. Germline V gene sequence: CDR1 KGHSH, CDR2 LQKENI. V shed 2 bases, J shed 4 bases, and the junction held 15 bases outside the gene matches. The CDR3 spans 18 residues. CDR3 bases: TGTGCCAGCTCACCATCCATTGCAGCCGGGACAGGGCTGTACGAGCAGTACTTC. Its translation: CASSPSIAAGTGLYEQYF.

This chain joins TRBV7-3 and TRBJ2-2; D is unresolved. The CDR3 is 13 amino acids. V was pared by 0 bases and J by 4 bases, with 3 bases between. Germline CDR1 SGHTA, CDR2 FQGTGA. The CDR3: CASSLTGTGELFF. CDR3 DNA sequence: TGTGCCAGCAGCTTAACCGGCACCGGGGAGCTGTTTTTT.

V usage is TRBV6-2 or TRBV6-3 and J usage is TRBJ2-1; possibly TRBD1 for D (5 bases). Germline V gives CDR1 MNHEY, CDR2 SVGEGT. Trimming cost V 0 bases and J 5 bases, with 14 bases left between them. The CDR3 sequence is 16 residues long. The CDR3 sequence is CASSYSTGRAHNEQFF. The CDR3, as DNA: TGTGCCAGCAGTTACTCCACGGGCAGGGCCCACAATGAGCAGTTCTTC.

This clone occurred once. The chain is built from TRBV4-3 and TRBJ1-2; a possible D gene is TRBD1 (6 bases). The germline gives CDR1 LGHNA, CDR2 YSLEER. V lost 0 bases to trimming and J lost 6 bases, with 14 bases between them. The CDR3 totals 15 residues. DNA of the CDR3: TGCGCCAGCAGCCAAGAGTACGGACAGCACGATGGCTACACCTTC. Translating gives CASSQEYGQHDGYTF.

Regarding this clone: The same CDR3 is also encoded by other DNA sequences in this sample. The V call is TRBV9, the J call TRBJ2-7, with a possible D match to TRBD1 (6 bases). This CDR3 has 14 amino acids. The V gene lost 4 bases and the J gene lost 1 base, with 12 bases spanning the gap. The V gene's germline CDR1 is SGDLS and CDR2 YYNGEE. CDR3 residues: CASSPTTGSYEQYF. CDR3 coding DNA: TGTGCCAGCAGCCCAACGACAGGATCCTACGAGCAGTACTTC.

V is TRBV18 and J is TRBJ2-1, with 10 bases aligning to TRBD2. The CDR3 covers 14 residues. Germline-derived CDR1 and CDR2 are KGHSH and LQKENI. The V gene end was trimmed by 0 bases and the J gene end by 10 bases; junction bases not matched to a gene: 3. CDR3 protein: CASSPPSSGGEQFF. The CDR3 nucleotides read TGTGCCAGCTCACCACCTTCTAGCGGGGGCGAGCAGTTCTTC.

The chain is built from TRBV11-2 and TRBJ2-7; D is possibly TRBD1 (5 bases). This CDR3 is built from 13 residues. Germline lookup yields CDR1 SGHAT and CDR2 FQNNGV. V was shortened by 3 bases and J by 4 bases, with 10 bases between the two germline ends. CDR3 nucleotides: TGTGCCAGCAGCTTTGGACACCGTTACGAGCAGTACTTC. Translated, it gives CASSFGHRYEQYF.

Comments on this clone: The sample has other DNA sequences that encode this CDR3 too. The chain combines TRBV18 with TRBJ2-7; 8 nucleotides match TRBD1. With V trimmed by 3 bases and J by 1 base, 5 bases remained unmatched. This CDR3 comprises 15 residues. The germline V gene has CDR1 KGHSH and CDR2 LQKENI. The CDR3 loop is CASSPGQGSSYEQYF. DNA of the CDR3: TGTGCCAGCTCACCCGGACAGGGTTCTTCCTACGAGCAGTACTTC.

The chain joins TRBV6-2 or TRBV6-3 to TRBJ2-1; 9 bases fit TRBD2. From germline, CDR1 is MNHEY and CDR2 SVGEGT. This CDR3 spans 15 amino acids. V gave up 4 bases and J gave up 2 bases; unmatched junction bases: 3. The CDR3 is CASSSAGGTYNEQFF. CDR3 nucleotides: TGTGCCAGCAGTTCAGCGGGAGGCACCTACAATGAGCAGTTCTTC.

This sequence joins TRBV30 and TRBJ1-1, with D tentatively TRBD1 (5 bases). V was cut by 3 bases and J by 2 bases, with 16 bases left in between. The CDR3 has 15 amino acids. The germline gives CDR1 GTSNPN, CDR2 SVGIG (reference sequence). CDR3: CAWRDTLHLNTEAFF. CDR3 DNA: TGTGCCTGGAGGGACACTTTACACTTAAACACTGAAGCTTTCTTT.

The chain combines TRBV28 with TRBJ2-7; 8 bases fit TRBD1. This CDR3 comprises 14 residues. The germline CDR1 and CDR2 sequences are MDHEN and SYDVKM. The V and J ends lost 6 bases and 1 base, in that order; junction bases with no gene match: 5. CDR3 sequence reads: CASSLWTGSYEQYF. CDR3 DNA: TGTGCCAGCAGCCTCTGGACAGGGTCCTACGAGCAGTACTTC.

The V and J genes are TRBV3-1 (or the pseudogene TRBV3-2) and TRBJ2-7; D is perhaps TRBD2 (6 bases). Trimming cost V 4 bases and J 0 bases, with 19 bases left between them. In germline, CDR1 is LGHDT, CDR2 YNNKEL (reference sequence). The CDR3 spans 17 residues. The CDR3: CASSPRPTGTSSYEQYF. As DNA, the CDR3 is TGTGCCAGCAGCCCCCGCCCCACCGGGACTTCCTCCTACGAGCAGTACTTC.

This chain uses TRBV19 with TRBJ2-7, with 8 bases that match TRBD1. The V gene's germline CDR1 is LNHDA and CDR2 SQIVND (reference sequence). Trimming at V came to 5 bases and at J to 3 bases, leaving 6 bases not matched to a gene. CDR3 length: 14 amino acids. The CDR3 region has the DNA TGTGCCAGTAGTGCCGGGACAGGTAACTACGAGCAGTACTTC. Translating gives CASSAGTGNYEQYF.

J is TRBJ2-7 and V is TRBV24-1, with TRBD1 identical over 9 bases. V shed 4 bases and J 1 base; nucleotides not matched to a gene: 7. The CDR3 covers 16 residues. Germline CDR1 KGHDR, CDR2 SFDVKD. The CDR3 loop is CATSDSGQGGSYEQYF. The CDR3 DNA reads TGTGCCACCAGTGACTCGGGACAGGGTGGATCCTACGAGCAGTACTTC.

The CDR3 is CASSLEAGQGGHGYTF. DNA for the CDR3: TGTGCCAGCAGCTTAGAAGCGGGACAGGGGGGTCATGGCTACACCTTC. The chain employs TRBV7-9 and TRBJ1-2; 11 nucleotides match TRBD1. This CDR3 region has 16 residues. Losses at the gene ends were 1 base for V and 6 bases for J; bases not matched to a gene: 7. CDR1 is SEHNR, CDR2 FQNEAQ, per germline (reference sequence).

The rearrangement uses TRBV27 and TRBJ1-2; D is ambiguous. Between the trimmed V and J ends, which lost 6 bases and 2 bases, there was a span of 13 bases. Germline V gene data show CDR1 as MNHEY and CDR2 as SMNVEV (reference sequence). The CDR3 has 14 amino acids. The CDR3 reads CASRKLGENYGYTF. CDR3 sequence (DNA): TGTGCCAGCAGAAAGCTGGGAGAAAACTATGGCTACACCTTC.

The chain carries TRBV3-1 (or the pseudogene TRBV3-2) and TRBJ2-5; perhaps TRBD2 as D (7 bases). The CDR3 sequence is 16 residues long. V lost 5 bases and J lost 5, with 21 bases in between. Per the germline V gene, CDR1 is LGHDT and CDR2 is YNNKEL (reference sequence). CDR3 in DNA: TGTGCCAGCAGCTTACAAAAAGGGGGAGGGTGGGAGACCCAGTACTTC. This sequence encodes CASSLQKGGGWETQYF.

The chain joins TRBV7-3 to TRBJ1-6; D is perhaps TRBD1 (6 bases). In germline, CDR1 is SGHTA, CDR2 FQGTGA. The CDR3 sequence is 14 residues long. V lost 6 bases, J lost 7 bases, and 13 bases lay in between. CDR3 protein: CASSSGQPNSPLHF. CDR3 coding DNA: TGTGCCAGCAGTTCCGGACAGCCGAATTCACCCCTCCACTTT.

The chain links TRBV7-9 to TRBJ2-1, with D maybe TRBD2 (6 bases). V was clipped by 5 bases and J by 2 bases, with 13 bases between them. Germline CDR1 and CDR2: SEHNR and FQNEAQ (reference sequence). The CDR3 contains 15 residues. The CDR3 loop reads CASSPLGGAYNEQFF. CDR3 DNA sequence: TGTGCCAGCAGCCCACTCGGGGGTGCCTACAATGAGCAGTTCTTC.

The chain links TRBV4-1 to TRBJ2-7; 7 bases agree with TRBD1. The CDR3 is 14 amino acids. Trimming took 3 bases from V and 2 from J; bases not matched to a gene: 4. Per germline, CDR1 MGHRA and CDR2 YSYEKL. The CDR3 reads CASSQGQKPYEQYF. CDR3 coding DNA: TGCGCCAGCAGCCAGGGACAGAAGCCCTACGAGCAGTACTTC.

The V call is TRBV18, the J call TRBJ2-7; D is uncertain. The CDR3 is made up of 15 amino acids. Trimming pared 2 bases from V and 5 bases from J, leaving 16 bases between. Germline CDR1 is KGHSH and CDR2 is LQKENI. CDR3 protein: CASSPKRGKVDEQYF. In DNA, the CDR3 is TGTGCCAGCTCACCAAAACGCGGTAAGGTGGACGAGCAGTACTTC.

The V and J genes are TRBV7-8 and TRBJ1-1; D gene unclear. Trimming cost V 5 bases and J 1 base, with 8 bases left between them. The CDR3 consists of 13 residues. CDR1 and CDR2 from the germline V gene are SGHVS and FQNEAQ. The CDR3 DNA reads as TGTGCCAGCAGCACCTCAGGGAACACTGAAGCTTTCTTT. Its translation: CASSTSGNTEAFF.

The chain has TRBV19 and TRBJ2-1; TRBD1 might be the D (6 bases). The CDR3 has 15 residues. Trimming took off 4 bases at V and 2 bases at J, with 12 bases between the two ends. Germline V CDR1 and CDR2: LNHDA, SQIVND (reference sequence). Here the CDR3 reads CASSRDTGTYNEQFF. In nucleotides, the CDR3 is TGTGCCAGTAGTAGGGACACCGGCACCTACAATGAGCAGTTCTTC.

V gene TRBV11-2 combines with J gene TRBJ2-1; D call uncertain. The CDR3 spans 15 residues. Germline V lookup: CDR1 SGHAT, CDR2 FQNNGV. Between the trimmed V and J ends, which lost 2 bases and 10 bases, there was a span of 18 bases. The CDR3 DNA follows: TGTGCCAGCAGCTTATCAGCGCTGAGTAGTCGGGAGCAGTTCTTC. This codes for CASSLSALSSREQFF.

The J gene is TRBJ1-1, the V gene TRBV19; 7 nucleotides line up with TRBD1. CDR3 length: 12 residues. CDR1 and CDR2 (germline): LNHDA, SQIVND (reference sequence). V lost 9 bases to trimming and J lost 5 bases; unmatched junction nucleotides: 6. The CDR3 DNA reads TGTGCCAGCAACGTACAGGGGACTGAAGCTTTCTTT. Residues: CASNVQGTEAFF. Drawing the rest from reference TRBV19 and TRBJ1-1, the complete variable domain is DGGITQSPKYLFRKEGQNVTLSCEQNLNHDAMYWYRQDPGQGLRLIYYSQIVNDFQKGDIAEGYSVSREKKESFPLTVTSAQKNPTAFYLCASNVQGTEAFFGQGTRLTVV.